This T cell receptor beta chain was documented in a study of CD8 T cells in Susac syndrome. Across the study: Patients with Susac syndrome were therapy-naive, on corticosteroids, or on intravenous immunoglobulin alone at blood draw.

Random-hexamer reverse transcription was applied to roughly 0.5 to 1 ug RNA. The amplification used immunoSEQ multiplex PCR on TCR beta CDR3; it spanned 54 Vbeta and 13 Jbeta. TCRdb independently ran MiXCR on the immunoSEQ multiplex PCR reads; one entry per CDR3 protein. The sample comprises some 170,000 distinct CDR3 sequences, just under 95% of which are singletons, and around 0.095% rests with the top ten. The T cells that were sequenced for TCR beta were CD8+ and CD4+ cells from blood. TEMRA cells were FACS-enriched, and CD8+ and CD4+ T cells were isolated negatively. The CDR3 is made up of 16 amino acids. V was pared by 3 bases and J by 8 bases, with 12 bases of the junction left unmatched.

This clonotype originated in a human donor with Susac syndrome. Sequencing used CD4+ T cells from PBMCs. This chain links TRBV12-3 or TRBV12-4 with TRBJ2-1; TRBD1 matches 8 bases. CDR3 sequence (DNA): TGTGCCAGCAGTTTCATAACCGCTGGACAGGGCCATGAGCAGTTCTTC. Translating gives CASSFITAGQGHEQFF.